This is a list of T cell receptor beta chains from one sample in a study of blood T cell repertoires in COVID-19. Libraries were prepared by immunoSEQ multiplex PCR; TCRdb keeps only in-frame clonotypes and omits some of them. Here the sample spans 130,000 to 150,000 clones, 75% to 90% being singletons. Sequencing was carried out using peripheral blood. The source is a man aged 70-80 years who had recovered from COVID-19. Each CDR3 is given with its conserved first and last residue. The order of the fields is V gene, CDR3 protein.

V: TRBV29-1; CDR3: CSVETGGMGGYTF
V: TRBV30; CDR3: CAYREGKGYTF
V: TRBV30; CDR3: CAWNWREGLSAYNEQFF
V: TRBV7-9; CDR3: CASSPGTSGLAQYF
V: TRBV27; CDR3: CASSLRGRPLDTQYF
V: TRBV19; CDR3: CASSTPGSTNTGELFF
V: TRBV7-3; CDR3: CASSSSGTDTQYF
V: TRBV27; CDR3: CASRSGTGNEKLFF
V: TRBV27; CDR3: CASSPAVELTNYGYTF
V: TRBV30; CDR3: CAWSVYQGFVDGYTF
V: TRBV27; CDR3: CASSVWKAVEQFF
V: TRBV6-2/TRBV6-3; CDR3: CASSYPQTTSSYNEQFF
V: TRBV7-9; CDR3: CASSPKDDEDNEQFF
V: TRBV12-5; CDR3: CASGLVIYGRSYEQYF
V: TRBV9; CDR3: CASSVKGRLAGVPPGEQYF
V: TRBV6-5; CDR3: CASSYSPDEQYF
V: TRBV9; CDR3: CASSAGSQTQYF
V: TRBV4-3; CDR3: CASSVRGNTEAFF
V: TRBV19; CDR3: CASSTTRTGTIYF
V: TRBV6-2/TRBV6-3; CDR3: CASSYSIPPTGAYEQYF
V: TRBV4-1; CDR3: CASSQVRWITESNTGELFF
V: TRBV7-2; CDR3: CASSLLAGGYTF
V: TRBV29-1; CDR3: CSVEIRSGERVTYEQYF
V: TRBV6-5; CDR3: CASSYSGTGTYEQYF
V: TRBV15; CDR3: CATSRDRQGYNEKLFF
V: TRBV5-1; CDR3: CASHGVTQYF
V: TRBV25-1; CDR3: CASSESSSPLHF
V: TRBV9; CDR3: CASSDGTGADEQYF
V: TRBV7-9; CDR3: CASSLGTANTGELFF
V: TRBV14; CDR3: CASSLAGGGEQYF
V: TRBV7-8; CDR3: CASSFGVTGELGNEQFF
V: TRBV2; CDR3: CASSEALRGNQPQHF
V: TRBV5-5; CDR3: CASSLAGTVFSNEQFF
V: TRBV5-4; CDR3: CASSLGVGSGELFF
V: TRBV18; CDR3: CASSPLQGEVQPQHF
V: TRBV21-1; CDR3: CASSRKTGLGTSGQGPTGDTQYF
V: TRBV10-1; CDR3: CASSVGTGGNGTDTQYF
V: TRBV27; CDR3: CASSLQGVRVYEQYF
V: TRBV19; CDR3: CASSILDFRDNEQFF
V: TRBV27; CDR3: CASRRGTANYGYTF
V: TRBV12-3/TRBV12-4; CDR3: CASSFPTTDTQYF
V: TRBV4-3; CDR3: CASSQGIRAEQYF
V: TRBV7-8; CDR3: CASSWKDSMEQFF
V: TRBV5-6; CDR3: CASSLNRRGSTEAFF
V: TRBV2; CDR3: CASSSLAATDTQYF
V: TRBV30; CDR3: CAWSIGGPSYEQYF
V: TRBV9; CDR3: CASSVSPGTEAFF
V: TRBV5-1; CDR3: CASSLAPPEKLFF
V: TRBV19; CDR3: CASSIGSGRSDEQYF
V: TRBV4-3; CDR3: CASSQESGSSYNEQFF
V: TRBV3-1/TRBV3-2; CDR3: CASSQGRLAVEQYF
V: TRBV5-1; CDR3: CASSLGDSPYDLRF
V: TRBV7-9; CDR3: CASSPGTAGLEQFF
V: TRBV5-1; CDR3: CASSLPRTGGNEQYF
V: TRBV20-1; CDR3: CSARDSIQYF